This T cell receptor beta chain is from a study of tumor-infiltrating lymphocytes in localized non-small cell lung cancer. Overall study: Patients included smokers and never-smokers with various histologies, some sampled after neoadjuvant chemotherapy. Resected tumor was paired with non-adjacent uninvolved lung from the same patient. Study observations and caveats: No T-cell fraction difference was seen between IM1 and IM2 tumors.

V shed 1 base and J shed 0 bases, with 3 bases lying between them. Germline CDR1 reads SNHLY; CDR2 reads FYNNEI. CDR3 length: 13 amino acids. Regarding this clone: Its target is not known.

This table comes from immunoSEQ multiplex PCR, and its TCRdb copy is limited to in-frame clones, with some not included. The sample includes some 9,500 clones, less than 75% of them seen just once. Specimen: lung tumor tissue. The V call is TRBV2, the J call TRBJ1-2; D is unclear. The TCR was taken from a human donor with non-small cell lung cancer. The CDR3 DNA reads TGTGCCAGCAGTGAAGGGACTAACTATGGCTACACCTTC. Protein: CASSEGTNYGYTF.